The clone carrying this TCR beta chain was counted at least ten times. The sample is drawn from a study of regulatory T cells in long-lasting Graves disease. Building the TCR beta libraries relied on iRepertoire HTBI primers, and CDR3 regions underwent Arm-PCR. One entry per CDR3 protein, called by TCRdb with MiXCR from the multiplex PCR reads. The profile covers fewer than 500,000 distinct CDR3 sequences, with 15% to 20% appearing a single time and 9.5% to 15% taken by the ten largest. The CDR3 is made up of 12 amino acids. Germline V gene sequence: CDR1 MNHNS, CDR2 SASEGT. V was pared by 11 bases and J by 9 bases, with 17 bases between. Noted time point: newly diagnosed GD, antithyroid drugs for less than 3 months. The TCR library was made from RNA extracted from PBMCs. As a group, patients came from one endocrinology department in Xi'an, China. This sample also belongs to another study, concerning T cells in Graves' hyperthyroidism and ophthalmopathy. That source notes: The majority of expanded thyroid clonotypes above 0.001 also appeared in blood.

The gene calls are TRBV6-1 and TRBJ2-1; possibly TRBD1 for D (7 bases). The TCR originated in a man aged 35 to 55 with Graves disease. This sample comprised peripheral blood mononuclear cells (PBMCs), obtained at new diagnosis, from a patient treated with antithyroid drugs. CDR3 in amino acids: CAGSDRRGEQFF. The CDR3, as DNA: TGTGCCGGGTCGGACAGGAGGGGTGAGCAGTTCTTC.